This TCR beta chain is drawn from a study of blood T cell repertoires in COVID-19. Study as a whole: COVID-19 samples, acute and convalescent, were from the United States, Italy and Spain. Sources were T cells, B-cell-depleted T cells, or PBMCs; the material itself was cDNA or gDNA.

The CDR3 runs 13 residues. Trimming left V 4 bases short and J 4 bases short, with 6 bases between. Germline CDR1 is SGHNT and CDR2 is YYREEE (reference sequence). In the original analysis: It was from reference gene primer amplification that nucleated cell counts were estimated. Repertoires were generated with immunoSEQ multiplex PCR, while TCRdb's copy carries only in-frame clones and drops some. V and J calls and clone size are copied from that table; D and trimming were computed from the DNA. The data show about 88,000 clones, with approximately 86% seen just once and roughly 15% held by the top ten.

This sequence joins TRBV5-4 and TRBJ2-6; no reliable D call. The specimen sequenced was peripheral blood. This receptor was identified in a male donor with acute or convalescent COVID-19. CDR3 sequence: CASSRRGANVLTF. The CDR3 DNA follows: TGTGCCAGCAGCCGGCGGGGGGCCAACGTCCTGACTTTC.